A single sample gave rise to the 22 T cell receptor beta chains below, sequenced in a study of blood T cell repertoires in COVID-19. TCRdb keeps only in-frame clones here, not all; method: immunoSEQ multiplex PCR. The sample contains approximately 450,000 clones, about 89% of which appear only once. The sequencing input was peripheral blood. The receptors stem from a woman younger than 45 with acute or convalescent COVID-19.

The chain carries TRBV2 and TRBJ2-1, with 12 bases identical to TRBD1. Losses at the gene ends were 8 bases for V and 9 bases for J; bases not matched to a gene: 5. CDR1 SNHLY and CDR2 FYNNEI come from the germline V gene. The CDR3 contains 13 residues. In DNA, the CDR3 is TGTGCCAGCGCTGGGACAGGGGGCAGTGAGCAGTTCTTC. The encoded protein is CASAGTGGSEQFF.

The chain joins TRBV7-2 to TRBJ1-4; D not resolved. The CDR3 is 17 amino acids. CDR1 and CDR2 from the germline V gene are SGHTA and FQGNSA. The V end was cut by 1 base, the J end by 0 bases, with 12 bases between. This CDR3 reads CASSLGAHIATNEKLFF. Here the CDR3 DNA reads TGTGCCAGCAGCTTAGGGGCCCACATTGCAACTAATGAAAAACTGTTTTTT. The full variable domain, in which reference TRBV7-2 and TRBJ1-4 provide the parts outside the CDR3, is GAGVSQSPSNKVTEKGKDVELRCDPISGHTALYWYRQSLGQGLEFLIYFQGNSAPDKSGLPSDRFSAERTGGSVSTLTIQRTQQEDSAVYLCASSLGAHIATNEKLFFGSGTQLSVL.

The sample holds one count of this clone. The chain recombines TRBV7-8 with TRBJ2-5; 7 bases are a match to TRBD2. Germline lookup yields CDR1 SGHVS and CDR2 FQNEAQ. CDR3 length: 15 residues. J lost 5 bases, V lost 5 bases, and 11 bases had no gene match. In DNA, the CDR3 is TGTGCCAGCAGCCCTGGCGGGGGAAGGAGGGAGACCCAGTACTTC. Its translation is CASSPGGGRRETQYF.

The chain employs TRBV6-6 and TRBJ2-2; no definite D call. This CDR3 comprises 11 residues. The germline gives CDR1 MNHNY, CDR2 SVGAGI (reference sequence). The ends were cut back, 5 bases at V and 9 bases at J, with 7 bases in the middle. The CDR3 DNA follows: TGTGCCAGCAGTCCTGACAGGGAGCTGTTTTTT. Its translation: CASSPDRELFF.

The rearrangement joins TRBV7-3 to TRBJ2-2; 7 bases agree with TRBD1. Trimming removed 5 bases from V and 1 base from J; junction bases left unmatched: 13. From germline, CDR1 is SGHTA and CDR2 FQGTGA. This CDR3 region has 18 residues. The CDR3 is CASSRAPNRQGNTGELFF. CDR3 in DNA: TGTGCCAGCAGCCGCGCCCCGAACCGACAGGGGAACACCGGGGAGCTGTTTTTT.

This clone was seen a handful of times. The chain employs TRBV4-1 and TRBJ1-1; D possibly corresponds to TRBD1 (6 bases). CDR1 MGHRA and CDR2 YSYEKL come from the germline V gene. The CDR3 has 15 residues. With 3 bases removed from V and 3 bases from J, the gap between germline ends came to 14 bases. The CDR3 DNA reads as TGCGCCAGCAGCCAGTCGGACAGCCTCTACACTGAAGCTTTCTTT. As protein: CASSQSDSLYTEAFF.

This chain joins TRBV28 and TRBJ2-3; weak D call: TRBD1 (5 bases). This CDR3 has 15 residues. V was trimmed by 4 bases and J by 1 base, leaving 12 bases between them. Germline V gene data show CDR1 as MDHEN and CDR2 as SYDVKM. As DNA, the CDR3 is TGTGCCAGCAGTTCCCAGGGAACCGGCACAGATACGCAGTATTTT. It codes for CASSSQGTGTDTQYF.

CDR3 protein: CASSLVLGVDTGELFF. In nucleotides, the CDR3 is TGCGCCAGCAGCTTGGTCCTCGGGGTGGACACCGGGGAGCTGTTTTTT. The V gene is TRBV5-1, the J gene TRBJ2-2; a weak D match, TRBD2 (5 bases). Germline lookup yields CDR1 SGHRS and CDR2 YFSETQ. Between the trimmed V and J ends, which lost 0 bases and 3 bases, there was a span of 12 bases. This CDR3 is built from 16 residues.

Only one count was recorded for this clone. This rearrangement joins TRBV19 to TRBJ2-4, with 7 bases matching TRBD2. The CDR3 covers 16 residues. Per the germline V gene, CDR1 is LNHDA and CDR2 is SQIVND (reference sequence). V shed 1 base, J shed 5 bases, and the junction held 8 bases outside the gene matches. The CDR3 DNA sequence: TGTGCCAGTAGTATAGGGGAGGGTTGGTCCGAAAACATTCAGTACTTC. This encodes CASSIGEGWSENIQYF.

CDR3 protein: CASSSGTPNLGGSYEQYF. In DNA form, the CDR3 reads TGTGCCAGCAGCTCCGGGACTCCTAACCTGGGGGGCTCCTACGAGCAGTACTTC. The chain links TRBV7-6 to TRBJ2-7, with D possibly matching TRBD2 (6 bases). This CDR3 is 18 amino acids long. The V gene's germline CDR1 is SGHVS and CDR2 FNYEAQ. V was pared by 4 bases and J by 0 bases, with 22 bases between.

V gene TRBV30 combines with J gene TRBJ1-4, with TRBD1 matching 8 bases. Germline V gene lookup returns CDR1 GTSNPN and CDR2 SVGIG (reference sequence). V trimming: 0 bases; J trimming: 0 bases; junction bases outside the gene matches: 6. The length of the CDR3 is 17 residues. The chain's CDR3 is CAWSVGQGIATNEKLFF. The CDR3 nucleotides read TGTGCCTGGAGTGTCGGACAGGGAATTGCAACTAATGAAAAACTGTTTTTT.

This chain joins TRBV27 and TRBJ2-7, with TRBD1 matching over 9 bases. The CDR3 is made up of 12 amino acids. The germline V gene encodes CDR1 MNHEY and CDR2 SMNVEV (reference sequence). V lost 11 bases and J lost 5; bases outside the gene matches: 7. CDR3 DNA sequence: TGTGCCTCCTACAGGGGGCTTAACGAGCAGTACTTC. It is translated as CASYRGLNEQYF.

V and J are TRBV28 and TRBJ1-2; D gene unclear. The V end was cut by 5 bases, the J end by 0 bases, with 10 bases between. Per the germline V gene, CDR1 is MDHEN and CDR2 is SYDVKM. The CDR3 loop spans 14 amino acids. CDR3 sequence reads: CASSVETPNYGYTF. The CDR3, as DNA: TGTGCCAGCAGTGTTGAGACACCTAACTATGGCTACACCTTC.

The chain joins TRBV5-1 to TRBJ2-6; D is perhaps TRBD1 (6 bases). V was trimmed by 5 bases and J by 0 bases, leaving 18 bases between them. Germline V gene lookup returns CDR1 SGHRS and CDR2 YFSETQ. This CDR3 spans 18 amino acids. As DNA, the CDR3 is TGCGCCAGCAGGCCCAAGACAGGACCTATCTCTGGGGCCAACGTCCTGACTTTC. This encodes CASRPKTGPISGANVLTF.

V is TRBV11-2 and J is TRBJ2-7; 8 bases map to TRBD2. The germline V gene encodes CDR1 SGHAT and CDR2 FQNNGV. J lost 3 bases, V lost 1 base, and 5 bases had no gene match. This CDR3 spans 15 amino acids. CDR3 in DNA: TGTGCCAGCAGCTTAGTCGGGACTAGTATCTACGAGCAGTACTTC. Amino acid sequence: CASSLVGTSIYEQYF.

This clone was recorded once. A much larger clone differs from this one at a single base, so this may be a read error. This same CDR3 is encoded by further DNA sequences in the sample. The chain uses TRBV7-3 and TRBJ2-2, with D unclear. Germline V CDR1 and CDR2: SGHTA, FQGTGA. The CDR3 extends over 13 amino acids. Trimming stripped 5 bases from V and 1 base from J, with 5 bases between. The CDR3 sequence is CASSPKNTGELFF. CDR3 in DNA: TGTGCCAGCAGCCCAAAGAACACCGGGGAGCTGTTTTTT.

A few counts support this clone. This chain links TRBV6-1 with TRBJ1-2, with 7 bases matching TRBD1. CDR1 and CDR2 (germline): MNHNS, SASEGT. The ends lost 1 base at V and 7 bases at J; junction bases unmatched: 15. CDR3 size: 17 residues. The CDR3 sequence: CASSEGQGGPQYVGYTF. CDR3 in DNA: TGTGCCAGCAGTGAAGGACAGGGCGGCCCACAATATGTTGGCTACACCTTC.

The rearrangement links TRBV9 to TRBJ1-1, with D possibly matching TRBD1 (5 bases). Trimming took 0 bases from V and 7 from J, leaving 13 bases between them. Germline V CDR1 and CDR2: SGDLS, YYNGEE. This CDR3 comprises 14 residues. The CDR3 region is CASSVEKWGGEAFF. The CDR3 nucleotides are TGTGCCAGCAGCGTAGAAAAGTGGGGCGGTGAAGCTTTCTTT.

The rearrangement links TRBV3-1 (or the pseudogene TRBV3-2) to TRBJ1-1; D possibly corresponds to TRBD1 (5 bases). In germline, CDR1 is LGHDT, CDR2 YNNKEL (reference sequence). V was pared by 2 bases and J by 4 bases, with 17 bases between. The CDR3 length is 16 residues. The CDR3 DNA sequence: TGTGCCAGCAGCCAAAGTTGGGGGGGATCGACCACTGAAGCTTTCTTT. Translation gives CASSQSWGGSTTEAFF.

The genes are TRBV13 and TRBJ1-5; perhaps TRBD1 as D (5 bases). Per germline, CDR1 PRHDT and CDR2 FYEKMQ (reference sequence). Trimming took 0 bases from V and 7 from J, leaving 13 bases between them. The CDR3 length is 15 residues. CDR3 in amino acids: CASSLGRQGGQPQHF. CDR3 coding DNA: TGTGCCAGCAGCTTAGGCAGGCAGGGAGGGCAGCCCCAGCATTTT.

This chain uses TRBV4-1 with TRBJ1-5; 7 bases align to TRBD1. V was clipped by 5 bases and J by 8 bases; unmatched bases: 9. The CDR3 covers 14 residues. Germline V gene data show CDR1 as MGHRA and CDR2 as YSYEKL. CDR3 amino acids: CASSLGTEIKPQHF. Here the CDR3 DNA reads TGCGCCAGCAGCTTGGGGACAGAGATCAAGCCCCAGCATTTT.

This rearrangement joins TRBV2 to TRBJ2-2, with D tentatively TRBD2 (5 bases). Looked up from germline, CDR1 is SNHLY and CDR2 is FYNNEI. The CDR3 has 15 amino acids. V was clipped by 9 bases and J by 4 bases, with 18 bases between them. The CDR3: CASSSEGAPTGELFF. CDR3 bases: TGTGCCAGTAGCTCAGAGGGCGCCCCCACCGGGGAGCTGTTTTTT.